This T cell receptor (beta chain) was captured by sequencing in a study of long-term antiretroviral therapy in people with HIV. Whole-study results and caveats: Relative to transplant donor controls, diversity remained lower despite increasing after ART. The range of CDR3 lengths in HIV repertoires proved narrower than that found in controls. Someone took the blood between the mid-2000s and the late 2010s, maybe while older ART regimens were in use.

Notes on this clone: The antigen is undetermined.

At the survey level, the v3.0 immunoSEQ assay was run. A target of roughly 35,000-50,000 T-cell genomes per sample was set for sequencing. The table came from immunoSEQ multiplex PCR; TCRdb's copy has only in-frame clones and leaves some out. This sample has 27,000 or so clones; about 85% occur once, and the top ten carry more than 7%. Between the trimmed V and J ends, which lost 8 bases and 4 bases, there was a span of 6 bases. This CDR3 comprises 11 residues. Germline lookup yields CDR1 MNHNS and CDR2 SASEGT. The receptor was isolated from a man aged 35 to 55 with HIV. This sequence joins TRBV6-1 and TRBJ1-5, with D possibly matching TRBD1 (5 bases). The sequencing here drew on unsorted PBMCs, taken 4.8 to 5 years after starting antiretroviral therapy. The CDR3 loop is CASGGNQPQHF. The CDR3 DNA sequence: TGTGCCAGCGGGGGGAATCAGCCCCAGCATTTT.